The clone carrying this T cell receptor (beta chain) turned up a few times. V lost 6 bases to trimming and J lost 8 bases; unmatched junction nucleotides: 6. Germline CDR1 is SEHNR and CDR2 is FQNEAQ (reference sequence). The CDR3 covers 12 residues. Sequenced by immunoSEQ multiplex PCR; TCRdb stores in-frame clones only, minus some. The sample has more than 65,000 clones, around 94% seen once. This specimen belongs to a study of OX40 agonist ivuxolimab in advanced cancers. Study context: Those enrolled were 82.7% male, with a mean age of around 57 years and ages from 23 to 79.

This TCR was sampled from an adult with an advanced solid tumor such as melanoma, head and neck, liver or kidney cancer. The chain combines TRBV7-9 with TRBJ1-2; the match to TRBD1 covers 7 bases. Material: CD4+ or CD8+ T cells sorted from blood, obtained in a trial of the OX40 agonist ivuxolimab. CDR3 DNA: TGTGCCAGCAGTCGGGGGACAGTAGGCTACACCTTC. Translating it yields CASSRGTVGYTF.